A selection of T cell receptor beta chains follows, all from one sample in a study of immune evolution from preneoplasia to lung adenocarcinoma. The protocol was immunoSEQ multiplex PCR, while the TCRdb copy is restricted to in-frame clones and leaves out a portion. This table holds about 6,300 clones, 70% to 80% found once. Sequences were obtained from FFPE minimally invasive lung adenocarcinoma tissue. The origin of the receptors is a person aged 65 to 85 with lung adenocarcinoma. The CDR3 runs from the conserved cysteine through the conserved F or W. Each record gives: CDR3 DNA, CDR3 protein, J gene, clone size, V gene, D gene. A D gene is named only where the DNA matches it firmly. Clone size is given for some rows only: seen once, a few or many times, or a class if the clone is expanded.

TGTGCCAGCAGTGTCTTCGGCGGAGGGCCGTACGAGCAGTACTTC	CASSVFGGGPYEQYF	TRBJ2-7	-	TRBV2	-
TGCGCCAGCAGCCAAGATTTCCAGGTGAACACTGAAGCTTTCTTT	CASSQDFQVNTEAFF	TRBJ1-1	-	TRBV4-3	-
TGTGCCAGCAGTTACGACGGGAATCGGGAGCTGTTTTTT	CASSYDGNRELFF	TRBJ2-2	-	TRBV6-6	-
TGCAGTGCTAGCTGGCTAACTGAAGCTTTCTTT	CSASWLTEAFF	TRBJ1-1	-	TRBV20-1	-
TGTGCCATCAAATCGGACAGGGGCAATCAGCCCCAGCATTTT	CAIKSDRGNQPQHF	TRBJ1-5	-	TRBV10-3	TRBD1
TGTGCCAGCAGTTACGCGGACACCGGGGAGCTGTTTTTT	CASSYADTGELFF	TRBJ2-2	-	TRBV6-6	-
TGTGCCAGCAGTGAGGGAGGGAGCACTGAAGCTTTCTTT	CASSEGGSTEAFF	TRBJ1-1	-	TRBV28	-
TGTGCCAGCAGTTTGGGACCGAACACTGAAGCTTTCTTT	CASSLGPNTEAFF	TRBJ1-1	large	TRBV6-5	-
TGTGCCACCTCATACGACGGTTACAATGAGCAGTTCTTC	CATSYDGYNEQFF	TRBJ2-1	-	TRBV6-6	-
TGTGCCAGCAGCGTACAGGGCCGGAGCACAGATACGCAGTATTTT	CASSVQGRSTDTQYF	TRBJ2-3	few	TRBV9	-
TGTGCCAGCAGAGAAGTCTTAGGAAAAAACATTCAGTACTTC	CASREVLGKNIQYF	TRBJ2-4	-	TRBV28	-
TGTGCCAGCGGCAATATAAATGAGCAGTTCTTC	CASGNINEQFF	TRBJ2-1	few	TRBV7-9	-
TGCAGCGTTTCCACCGGGGGCCCCGGTCACTTT	CSVSTGGPGHF	TRBJ1-1	-	TRBV29-1	-
TGCGCCAGCAGTGAGTTCGGGGGAACTAGCACAGATACGCAGTATTTT	CASSEFGGTSTDTQYF	TRBJ2-3	-	TRBV10-1	-
TGTGCCAGCAGCTTAGACGCCGGGCAAGAGACCCAGTACTTC	CASSLDAGQETQYF	TRBJ2-5	-	TRBV7-9	-
TGCAGCGTTGAGGGCAGGGCAGGGAACACTGAAGCTTTCTTT	CSVEGRAGNTEAFF	TRBJ1-1	-	TRBV29-1	-
TGTGCCTGGAGGCCACAGGGCCGCACTGAAGCTTTCTTT	CAWRPQGRTEAFF	TRBJ1-1	-	TRBV30	-
TGTGCCAGCAGCTTAGATAACAGGGGGCGGGAGCAGTACTTC	CASSLDNRGREQYF	TRBJ2-7	few	TRBV7-2	TRBD1
TGTGCCACCCAGGGGGGAAGCACCGGGGAGCTGTTTTTT	CATQGGSTGELFF	TRBJ2-2	few	TRBV10-3	-
TGTGCCAGCAGCCGTAGGGATGGCGGCTACACCTTC	CASSRRDGGYTF	TRBJ1-2	-	TRBV7-2	-
TGTGCCAGCAGTGAAAGGGACAGAGATTTCGCTGAAGCTTTCTTT	CASSERDRDFAEAFF	TRBJ1-1	-	TRBV2	TRBD1
TGTGCCAGCAGCGTAGGGGGAAGTTACACCGGGGAGCTGTTTTTT	CASSVGGSYTGELFF	TRBJ2-2	-	TRBV7-9	-
TGTGCCAGTAGGCGGAGCGGGGGGAACTACGAGCAGTACTTC	CASRRSGGNYEQYF	TRBJ2-7	-	TRBV19	TRBD2
TGCGCCAGCAGTGAAAGGACAGGGGGCCAGTTCTTC	CASSERTGGQFF	TRBJ2-1	-	TRBV10-2	TRBD1
TGTGCCAGCAGCCCCCAGACAGGGGATGGGTCCACTGAAGCTTTCTTT	CASSPQTGDGSTEAFF	TRBJ1-1	-	TRBV5-4	TRBD1
TGCGCCAGCAGAGCGGACGGTTCAGGAGAAGCTTTCTTT	CASRADGSGEAFF	TRBJ1-1	-	TRBV5-1	-
TGTGCCTGGAGCAATCGGGGCTACGAGCAGTACTTC	CAWSNRGYEQYF	TRBJ2-7	once	TRBV30	-
TGTGCCAGCAGCCACTTGAGGGGTTCAGGGAACACTGAAGCTTTCTTT	CASSHLRGSGNTEAFF	TRBJ1-1	-	TRBV14	-
TGTGCCAGCCAGACAGGGTCAAGTGGCAATGAGCAGTTCTTC	CASQTGSSGNEQFF	TRBJ2-1	-	TRBV19	TRBD1
TGTGCCATCAGTGAGTCGGGGACAGGGAGAAGTCAGCCCCAGCATTTT	CAISESGTGRSQPQHF	TRBJ1-5	-	TRBV10-3	TRBD1
TGTGCCAGCAGCCTTACCGGGACTAGCGTGTTCGCAAGTGGGGGCTACGAGCAGTACTTC	CASSLTGTSVFASGGYEQYF	TRBJ2-7	-	TRBV11-3	TRBD2
TGTGCCAGCAGCTTAGACGGGGAGCTGTTTTTT	CASSLDGELFF	TRBJ2-2	-	TRBV7-3	-
TGTGCCAGCAGCTCCCCCGGGGGAGCCAACCAGCCCCAGCATTTT	CASSSPGGANQPQHF	TRBJ1-5	few	TRBV7-9	-
TGTGCCAGCAGTGAGACCGGGACAGAAACCTACACTGAAGCTTTCTTT	CASSETGTETYTEAFF	TRBJ1-1	-	TRBV6-1	TRBD1
TGTGCTAGTCGCCCCGGACTGGGGACCCAGTACTTC	CASRPGLGTQYF	TRBJ2-5	-	TRBV12-5	-
TGTGCCAGCAGCTCGACTGGACCTGGACCCCAGCATTTT	CASSSTGPGPQHF	TRBJ1-5	-	TRBV7-2	-
TGTGCCAGTAGTCCCACAGGGTCAGCCTCTGAGCAGTACTTC	CASSPTGSASEQYF	TRBJ2-7	-	TRBV19	-
TGTGCCAGCAAGGACATCGGTGGAACTGAAGCTTTCTTT	CASKDIGGTEAFF	TRBJ1-1	-	TRBV6-5	-
TGTGCCAGTAGTATCAGTGGACAGGGAGGGGAGCAGTACTTC	CASSISGQGGEQYF	TRBJ2-7	-	TRBV19	-
TGTGCCAGCAGTCAAGACCCCGACAAGAAGCTGTTTTTT	CASSQDPDKKLFF	TRBJ2-2	-	TRBV6-5	-
TGCAGCGTTGAGGGGTCGGGGGGCGGCTACACCTTC	CSVEGSGGGYTF	TRBJ1-2	-	TRBV29-1	-
TGTGCCAGCAGCCTCCGGGACAGGGTGACCGGGGAGCTGTTTTTT	CASSLRDRVTGELFF	TRBJ2-2	-	TRBV7-8	TRBD1
TGCGCCAGCAGCCAAGGTCAGGAAGCGGGGGACCCAGATACGCAGTATTTT	CASSQGQEAGDPDTQYF	TRBJ2-3	few	TRBV4-1	TRBD2
TGTGCCATCAGTGTCAACACAGATACGCAGTATTTT	CAISVNTDTQYF	TRBJ2-3	once	TRBV10-3	-
TGTGCCAGCAGCTTTTTTAGCGGGGGGGTCACAGATACGCAGTATTTT	CASSFFSGGVTDTQYF	TRBJ2-3	-	TRBV7-9	TRBD2
TGTGCCAGCAGCCTTCCGGGACTTGGTATTGAGCAGTTCTTC	CASSLPGLGIEQFF	TRBJ2-1	once	TRBV7-2	-